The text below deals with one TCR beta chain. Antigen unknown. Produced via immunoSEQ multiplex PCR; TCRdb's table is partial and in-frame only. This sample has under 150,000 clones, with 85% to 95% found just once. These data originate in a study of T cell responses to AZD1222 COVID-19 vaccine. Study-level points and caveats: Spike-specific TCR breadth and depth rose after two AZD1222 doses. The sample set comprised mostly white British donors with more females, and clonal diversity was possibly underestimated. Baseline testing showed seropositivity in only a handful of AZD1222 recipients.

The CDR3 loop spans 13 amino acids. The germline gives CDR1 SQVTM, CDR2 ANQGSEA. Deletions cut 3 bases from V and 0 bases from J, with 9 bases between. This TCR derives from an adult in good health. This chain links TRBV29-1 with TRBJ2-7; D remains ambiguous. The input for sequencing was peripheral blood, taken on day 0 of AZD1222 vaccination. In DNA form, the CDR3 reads TGCAGCGTTGAGGGCAACCTCTCCTACGAGCAGTACTTC. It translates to CSVEGNLSYEQYF.